This TCR beta chain was obtained from a study of OX40 agonist ivuxolimab in advanced cancers. Regarding the study in general: Ivuxolimab was a fully human IgG2 agonistic monoclonal antibody targeting the costimulatory receptor OX40 (CD134). The dose-escalation cohort was about 87% male with a mean age of approximately 60 years, ranging from roughly 20 to 80. The purpose of peripheral TCRbeta sequencing was to test whether ivuxolimab changed TCR sequence diversity and led to clonal T-cell expansion. Among the roughly 54 dose-escalation patients, roughly 20 had hepatocellular carcinoma, some 15 melanoma, 9 renal cell carcinoma and 9 head and neck cancer. Partial responses occurred in three dose-escalation patients, of whom one had hepatocellular carcinoma and two had cutaneous melanoma. The paper describes the monotherapy dose-escalation part (N of about 47 patients) of the phase I trial of ivuxolimab. Intravenous ivuxolimab was administered to patients every 2 weeks at six dose levels: 0.01, 0.1, 0.3, 1.5, 3 and 10 mg/kg. Patients were allowed to have had prior anti-PD-1, anti-PD-L1 or anti-CTLA-4 therapy, and approximately 40% of the dose-escalation patients had previously received checkpoint inhibitors. Here is what the overall study found, with its caveats: Low levels of normalized T-cell clonal expansion were also seen in some patients who did not respond. After ivuxolimab, expanded clones were on average more numerous among CD8+ T cells than among CD4+ T cells. Which antigens the clonally expanded peripheral T cells were specific for was not determined. At doses from 0.1 to 3.0 mg/kg, clonal expansion was seen in both CD4+ and CD8+ blood T cells between baseline and week 6. Partial responders in the 0.1-3.0 mg/kg groups had among the lowest normalized peripheral clonal expansion, especially among CD8+ T cells.

The CDR3 covers 15 residues, taking in both the cysteine and the phenylalanine. Only the CDR3 DNA is retained, 45 bases long and in frame from the first base. The germline V gene encodes CDR1 SGHTA and CDR2 FQGNSA. The trial excluded patients who had a history of autoimmune disease or were on systemic immunosuppression. Peripheral blood for TCR sequencing was drawn from every dose cohort at baseline, at cycle 4 day 1 and at cycle 7 day 1. Samples came from an open-label, multicenter, first-in-human phase I dose-escalation trial of ivuxolimab. Adults with locally advanced or metastatic head and neck squamous cell, hepatocellular, melanoma or renal cell carcinoma were enrolled in the trial. Before TCR sequencing, CD4+ T cells and CD8+ T cells from peripheral blood were sorted into separate populations. This clone showed up just a few times. No cognate antigen has been identified for it. Germline is not matched at one junction end, which may reflect a read error.

To sequence the TCRbeta CDR3 region, genomic DNA was isolated from the sorted cells. The immunoSEQ Assay was used for sequencing of TCRbeta CDR3 regions. TCRdb limited this immuneACCESS table to in-frame rearrangements with V and J called. A share of clones is missing; checked studies link under half to unresolved V genes, and the rest is unexplained. This sample has roughly 43,000 clones in its table, and 88% of those were observed once. In total, the top ten clones hold 56% of the sample. The chain was built from TRBV7-2 and TRBJ2-5, with TRBD2 perhaps the D gene, on 7 matching bases. This clonotype was sampled from an adult with an advanced solid tumor such as melanoma, head and neck, liver or kidney cancer. The sample was CD4+ or CD8+ T cells sorted from blood, taken in a trial of the OX40 agonist ivuxolimab. The CDR3 protein is CASNLRGAGLETQYF. The DNA sequence follows: TGTGCCAGCAACTTACGGGGGGCCGGTTTAGAGACCCAGTACTTC.